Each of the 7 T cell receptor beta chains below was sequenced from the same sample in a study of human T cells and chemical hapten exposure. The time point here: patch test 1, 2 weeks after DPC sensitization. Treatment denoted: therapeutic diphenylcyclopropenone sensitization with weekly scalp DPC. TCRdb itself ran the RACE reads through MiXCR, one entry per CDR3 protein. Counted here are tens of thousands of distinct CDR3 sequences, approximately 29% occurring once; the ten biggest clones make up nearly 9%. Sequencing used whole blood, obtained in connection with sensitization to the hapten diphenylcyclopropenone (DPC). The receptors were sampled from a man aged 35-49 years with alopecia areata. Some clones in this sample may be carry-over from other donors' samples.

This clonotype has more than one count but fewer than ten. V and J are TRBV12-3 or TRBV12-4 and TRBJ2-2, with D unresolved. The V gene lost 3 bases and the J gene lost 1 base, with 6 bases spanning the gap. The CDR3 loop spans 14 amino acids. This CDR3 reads CASSFRWNTGELFF. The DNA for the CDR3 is TGTGCCAGCAGTTTTCGGTGGAACACCGGGGAGCTGTTTTTT.

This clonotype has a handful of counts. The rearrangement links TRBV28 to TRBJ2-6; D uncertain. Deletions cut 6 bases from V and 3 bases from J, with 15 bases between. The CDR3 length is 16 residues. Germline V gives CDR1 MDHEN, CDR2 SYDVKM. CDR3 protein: CASSPPPVLGANVLTF. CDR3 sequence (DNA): TGTGCCAGCAGCCCCCCCCCAGTACTTGGGGCCAACGTCCTGACTTTC.

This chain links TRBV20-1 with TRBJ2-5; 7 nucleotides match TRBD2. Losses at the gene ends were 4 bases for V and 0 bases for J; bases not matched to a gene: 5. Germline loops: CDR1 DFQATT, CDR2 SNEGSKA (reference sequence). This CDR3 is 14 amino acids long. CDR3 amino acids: CSAKPTSDQETQYF. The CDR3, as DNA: TGCAGTGCTAAACCCACTAGCGACCAAGAGACCCAGTACTTC.

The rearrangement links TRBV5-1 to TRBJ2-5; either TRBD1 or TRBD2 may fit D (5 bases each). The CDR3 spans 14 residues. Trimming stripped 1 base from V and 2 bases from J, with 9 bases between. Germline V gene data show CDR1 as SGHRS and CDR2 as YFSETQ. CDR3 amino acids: CASSLQGEQETQYF. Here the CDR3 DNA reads TGCGCCAGCAGCTTGCAGGGAGAACAAGAGACCCAGTACTTC.

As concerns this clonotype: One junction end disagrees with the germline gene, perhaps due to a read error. This CDR3 is CSASPGRNSGNTIYF. DNA of the CDR3: TGCAGTGCTAGCCCAGGGAGAAACTCTGGGAACACCATATATTTT. The chain recombines TRBV20-1 with TRBJ1-3; a possible D gene is TRBD1 (5 bases). Germline CDR1 and CDR2: DFQATT and SNEGSKA (reference sequence). The length of the CDR3 is 15 residues.

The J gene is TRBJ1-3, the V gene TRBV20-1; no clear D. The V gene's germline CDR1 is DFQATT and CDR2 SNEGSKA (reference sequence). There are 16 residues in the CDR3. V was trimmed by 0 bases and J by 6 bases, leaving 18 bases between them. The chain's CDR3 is CSARDSSRGSSNTIYF. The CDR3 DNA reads TGCAGTGCTAGAGATTCTAGTAGAGGGAGTTCAAACACCATATATTTT.

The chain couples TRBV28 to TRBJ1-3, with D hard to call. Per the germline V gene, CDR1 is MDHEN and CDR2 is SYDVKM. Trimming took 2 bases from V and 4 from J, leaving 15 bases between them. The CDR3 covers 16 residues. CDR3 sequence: CASSLDGPTSGNTIYF. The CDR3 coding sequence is TGTGCCAGCAGTTTAGACGGACCTACGTCGGGAAACACCATATATTTT. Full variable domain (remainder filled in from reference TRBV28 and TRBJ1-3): DVKVTQSSRYLVKRTGEKVFLECVQDMDHENMFWYRQDPGLGLRLIYFSYDVKMKEKGDIPEGYSVSREKKERFSLILESASTNQTSMYLCASSLDGPTSGNTIYFGEGSWLTVV.